These 16 T cell receptor beta chains share one sample of origin, sequenced in a study of cytotoxic CD8 clonotypes in ibrutinib-treated CLL. The assay was immunoSEQ multiplex PCR, and TCRdb's table has in-frame clones only and misses some. The sample yields about 21,000 clones, around 70% seen once. The sequencing used PBMCs, collected before ibrutinib treatment. These receptors were obtained from a human donor with chronic lymphocytic leukemia.

This clone was counted only a few times. J is TRBJ2-5 and V is TRBV7-2, with 9 positions matching TRBD1. J was trimmed by 2 bases and V by 6 bases; bases with no gene match: 7. The length of the CDR3 is 15 residues. Germline-derived CDR1 and CDR2 are SGHTA and FQGNSA. The CDR3 region has the DNA TGTGCCAGCAGATTGGCAGGACAGGGGCAAGAGACCCAGTACTTC. Translated: CASRLAGQGQETQYF.

The V and J genes are TRBV29-1 and TRBJ2-7, with D possibly being TRBD1 or TRBD2 (5 bases each). Trimming took off 7 bases at V and 2 bases at J, with 24 bases between the two ends. CDR3 length equals 16 residues. CDR1 is SQVTM, CDR2 ANQGSEA, per germline. CDR3 nucleotide sequence: TGCAGCGCCAAAAAGGAGGCCAGGGTAGCGACCTACGAGCAGTACTTC. Protein: CSAKKEARVATYEQYF.

The chain is built from TRBV15 and TRBJ2-5; TRBD2 is a possible D gene (6 bases). Germline V lookup: CDR1 LNHNV, CDR2 YYDKDF (reference sequence). Between the trimmed V and J ends, which lost 3 bases and 5 bases, there was a span of 10 bases. The CDR3 covers 13 residues. CDR3 bases: TGTGCCACCAGCAGGGAGGGCTTTGAGACCCAGTACTTC. It translates to CATSREGFETQYF.

V usage is TRBV28 and J usage is TRBJ2-7; D not certain. CDR1 is MDHEN, CDR2 SYDVKM, per germline. The CDR3 length is 14 residues. V was trimmed by 6 bases and J by 6 bases, leaving 18 bases between them. The CDR3 DNA reads TGTGCCAGCAGCCCTGGACCCGGAACCCCCGAGCAGTACTTC. It yields the protein CASSPGPGTPEQYF.

The chain recombines TRBV5-1 with TRBJ2-7; D is uncertain. Germline CDR1 reads SGHRS; CDR2 reads YFSETQ. Trimming stripped 1 base from V and 7 bases from J, with 12 bases between. The CDR3 length is 13 residues. The CDR3 here is CASSLSVRGEQYF. The CDR3 bases are TGCGCCAGCAGCTTGTCAGTTAGAGGAGAGCAGTACTTC.

The genes are TRBV18 and TRBJ2-7; TRBD1 matches 7 bases. The length of the CDR3 is 15 residues. After removal of 5 bases from V and 3 bases from J, the junction contained 10 bases not matched to a gene. The germline V gene encodes CDR1 KGHSH and CDR2 LQKENI. The CDR3 DNA follows: TGTGCCAGCTCATCAACAGGGGTTGGCGGCTACGAGCAGTACTTC. It translates to CASSSTGVGGYEQYF.

This clone appeared once. The chain has TRBV20-1 and TRBJ2-1; tentatively, D is TRBD1 or TRBD2 (5 bases each). CDR1 and CDR2 from the germline V gene are DFQATT and SNEGSKA (reference sequence). Trimming took 3 bases from V and 10 from J, leaving 10 bases between them. This CDR3 has 11 residues. This CDR3 reads CSARPGPEQFF. As DNA, the CDR3 is TGCAGTGCTAGGCCGGGGCCGGAGCAGTTCTTC.

The V call is TRBV28, the J call TRBJ2-5; no firm D call. Germline loops: CDR1 MDHEN, CDR2 SYDVKM. Trimming cost V 6 bases and J 3 bases, with 17 bases left between them. The CDR3 covers 15 residues. CDR3 amino acids: CASSSPIEFKETQYF. CDR3 DNA: TGTGCCAGCAGCTCCCCAATTGAATTTAAAGAGACCCAGTACTTC.

The chain joins TRBV28 to TRBJ1-1; D gene ambiguous. Per the germline V gene, CDR1 is MDHEN and CDR2 is SYDVKM. This CDR3 is built from 15 residues. The V and J ends lost 2 bases and 0 bases respectively, with 10 bases between them. The CDR3 is CASSLRQNMNTEAFF. The CDR3, as DNA: TGTGCCAGCAGTTTAAGGCAAAACATGAACACTGAAGCTTTCTTT. The full variable domain, in which reference TRBV28 and TRBJ1-1 provide the parts outside the CDR3, is DVKVTQSSRYLVKRTGEKVFLECVQDMDHENMFWYRQDPGLGLRLIYFSYDVKMKEKGDIPEGYSVSREKKERFSLILESASTNQTSMYLCASSLRQNMNTEAFFGQGTRLTVV.

This clone was found a few times. The chain combines TRBV9 with TRBJ1-3, with a tentative D call TRBD1 (6 bases). V shed 4 bases and J shed 0 bases, with 17 bases lying between them. The CDR3 runs 17 residues. Germline V lookup: CDR1 SGDLS, CDR2 YYNGEE. The CDR3 is CASSKRTDPSSGNTIYF. Written as DNA, the CDR3 is TGTGCCAGCAGCAAACGGACAGACCCGAGCTCTGGAAACACCATATATTTT.

The chain uses TRBV9 and TRBJ1-5, with unresolved D. Germline V gives CDR1 SGDLS, CDR2 YYNGEE. This CDR3 region has 16 residues. V lost 0 bases to trimming and J lost 7 bases, with 17 bases between them. CDR3 sequence (DNA): TGTGCCAGCAGCGTAGTGAGGGCTCTCAATCGCCAGCCCCAGCATTTT. It translates to CASSVVRALNRQPQHF.

J is TRBJ2-1 and V is TRBV10-3; D possibly uses TRBD1 or TRBD2 (5 bases each). The CDR3 totals 16 residues. The germline V gene has CDR1 ENHRY and CDR2 SYGVKD. V lost 7 bases and J 0 bases, leaving 16 bases between the germline ends. The CDR3 region has the DNA TGTGCCATCAAGGCCTTCGGGGCAGACTCCTACAATGAGCAGTTCTTC. Protein product: CAIKAFGADSYNEQFF.

The chain employs TRBV10-3 and TRBJ1-2; 7 bases align to TRBD1. Trimming took 5 bases from V and 5 from J; bases not matched to a gene: 5. The CDR3 has 13 amino acids. Germline CDR1 ENHRY, CDR2 SYGVKD. DNA of the CDR3: TGTGCCATCAGTAACAGGGGCGGGTATGGCTACACCTTC. Translated: CAISNRGGYGYTF.

This clone was observed once. The CDR3 loop is CASSPVSGGAETQYF. CDR3 coding DNA: TGTGCCAGCTCACCCGTTTCAGGGGGCGCAGAGACCCAGTACTTC. The chain employs TRBV18 and TRBJ2-5, with 8 bases lining up with TRBD1. The CDR3 loop spans 15 amino acids. V gave up 3 bases and J gave up 4 bases; unmatched junction bases: 7. CDR1 and CDR2 from the germline V gene are KGHSH and LQKENI.

This clone has more than one count but fewer than ten. The rearrangement uses TRBV27 and TRBJ2-2; 7 bases are shared with TRBD2. The length of the CDR3 is 15 residues. Germline CDR1 MNHEY, CDR2 SMNVEV (reference sequence). Unmatched junction bases numbered 9, after V lost 7 bases and J lost 4 bases. CDR3 sequence: CASTNAGVGTGELFF. DNA of the CDR3: TGTGCCAGCACCAACGCGGGGGTCGGCACCGGGGAGCTGTTTTTT.

The chain links TRBV7-9 to TRBJ2-5; possibly TRBD2 for D (6 bases). The CDR3 sequence is 15 residues long. CDR1 is SEHNR and CDR2 is FQNEAQ in the germline V gene (reference sequence). With 5 bases removed from V and 5 bases from J, the gap between germline ends came to 18 bases. CDR3 region: CASSPTAGGLETQYF. CDR3 bases: TGTGCCAGCAGCCCGACCGCCGGGGGTTTGGAGACCCAGTACTTC.